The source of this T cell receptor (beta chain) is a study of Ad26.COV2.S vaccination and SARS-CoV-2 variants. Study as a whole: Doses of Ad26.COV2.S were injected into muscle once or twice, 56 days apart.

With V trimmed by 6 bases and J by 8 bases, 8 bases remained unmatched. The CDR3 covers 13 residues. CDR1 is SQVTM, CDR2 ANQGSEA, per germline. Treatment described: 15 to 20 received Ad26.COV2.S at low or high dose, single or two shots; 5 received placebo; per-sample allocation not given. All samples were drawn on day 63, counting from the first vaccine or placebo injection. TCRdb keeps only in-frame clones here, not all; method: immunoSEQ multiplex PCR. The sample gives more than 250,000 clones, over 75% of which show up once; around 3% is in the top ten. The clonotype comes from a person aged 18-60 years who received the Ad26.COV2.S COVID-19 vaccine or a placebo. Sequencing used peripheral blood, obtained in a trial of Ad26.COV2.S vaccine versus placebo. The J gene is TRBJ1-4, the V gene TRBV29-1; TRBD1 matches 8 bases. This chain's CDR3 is CSVAGTGQEKLFF. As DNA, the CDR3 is TGCAGCGTGGCCGGGACAGGTCAGGAAAAACTGTTTTTT.